The clone carrying this T cell receptor beta chain has ten or more counts. The record originates from a study of blood T cells in healthy people across ages. Primers used in a second PCR of roughly 6 to 11 cycles were a sample-barcoded 5' primer and a J-beta primer mix. TCRdb used MiXCR to reprocess the 5' RACE reads, holding one entry per CDR3 protein. The sample gives over 600,000 distinct CDR3 sequences, about 42% of which show up once; around 18% is in the top ten. Sequencing input: blood. The origin of this receptor is a man aged 80 or over in good health.

The CDR3 sequence is CASSLWEVGNIQYF. CDR3 nucleotides: TGCGCCAGCAGCTTGTGGGAGGTCGGAAACATTCAGTACTTC. The rearrangement links TRBV5-1 to TRBJ2-4, with D perhaps matching TRBD2 (6 bases). This CDR3 contains 14 residues. Germline CDR1 SGHRS, CDR2 YFSETQ. Trimming removed 1 base from V and 6 bases from J, with 11 bases in between.